One sample yielded the 3 T cell receptor beta chains listed below, sequenced in a study of radiation and T cells in renal cell carcinoma. TCRdb keeps only in-frame clones here, not all; method: immunoSEQ multiplex PCR. The sample carries around 130,000 clones, about 88% recorded once. Time point specified: blood 2 weeks post-SBRT. Treatment noted: 15 Gy SBRT to primary tumor, nephrectomy 4 weeks later. The sequencing used blood, collected from a patient whose treatment included radiotherapy and nephrectomy. The origin of the receptors is a woman in her 70s with renal cell carcinoma.

The V gene is TRBV11-1, the J gene TRBJ2-2, with 8 bases lining up with TRBD1. Per the germline V gene, CDR1 is SGHAT and CDR2 is FQDESV (reference sequence). The ends lost 5 bases at V and 2 bases at J; junction bases unmatched: 4. This CDR3 is built from 15 residues. The CDR3 protein is CASSPDRANTGELFF. The CDR3 nucleotides are TGTGCCAGCAGCCCGGACAGGGCCAACACCGGGGAGCTGTTTTTT.

The DNA for the CDR3 is TGTGCCAGCAGCCGGGGACCGCAAGCGAACACCGGGGAGCTGTTTTTT. Translating it yields CASSRGPQANTGELFF. The rearrangement uses TRBV7-9 and TRBJ2-2, with D possibly being TRBD1 or TRBD2 (5 bases each). The V gene's germline CDR1 is SEHNR and CDR2 FQNEAQ (reference sequence). The ends were cut back, 5 bases at V and 0 bases at J, with 13 bases in the middle. This CDR3 contains 16 residues.

The CDR3, as DNA: TGTGCCAGTAGTCCTCAAGGGACAGCCTACGAGCAGTACTTC. Protein: CASSPQGTAYEQYF. V usage is TRBV19 and J usage is TRBJ2-7, with 7 bases matching TRBD1. Trimming took 5 bases from V and 2 from J; bases not matched to a gene: 6. Germline V gene lookup returns CDR1 LNHDA and CDR2 SQIVND (reference sequence). This CDR3 has 14 amino acids.